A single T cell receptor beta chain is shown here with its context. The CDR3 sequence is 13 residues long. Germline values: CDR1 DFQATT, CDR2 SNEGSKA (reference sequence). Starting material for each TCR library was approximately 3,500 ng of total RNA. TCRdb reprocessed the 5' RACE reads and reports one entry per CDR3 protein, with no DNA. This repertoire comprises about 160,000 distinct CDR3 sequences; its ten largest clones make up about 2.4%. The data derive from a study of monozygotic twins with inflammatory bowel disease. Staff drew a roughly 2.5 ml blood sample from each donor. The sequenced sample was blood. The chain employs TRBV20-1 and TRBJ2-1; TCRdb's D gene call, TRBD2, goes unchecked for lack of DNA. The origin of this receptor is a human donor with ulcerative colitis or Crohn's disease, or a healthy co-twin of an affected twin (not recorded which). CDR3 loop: CSAREGLDNEQFF.